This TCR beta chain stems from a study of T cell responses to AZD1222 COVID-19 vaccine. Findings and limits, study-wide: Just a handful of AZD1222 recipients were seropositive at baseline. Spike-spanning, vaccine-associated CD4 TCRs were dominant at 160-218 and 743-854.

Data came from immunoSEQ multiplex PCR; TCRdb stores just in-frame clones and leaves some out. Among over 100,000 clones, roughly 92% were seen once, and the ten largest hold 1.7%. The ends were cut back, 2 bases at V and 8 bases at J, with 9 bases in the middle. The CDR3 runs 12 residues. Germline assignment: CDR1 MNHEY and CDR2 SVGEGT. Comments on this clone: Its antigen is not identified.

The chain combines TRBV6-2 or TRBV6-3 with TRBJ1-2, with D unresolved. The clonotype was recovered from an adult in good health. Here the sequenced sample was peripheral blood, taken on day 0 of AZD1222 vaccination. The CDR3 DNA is TGTGCCAGCAGTTACGATTGGCAGGGCTACACCTTC. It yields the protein CASSYDWQGYTF.